The rows below give T cell receptor beta chains drawn from one sample of a study of response to subunit inactivated influenza vaccine. TCRdb reprocessed the RT-PCR reads with MiXCR, giving one entry per CDR3 protein. Of more than 400,000 distinct CDR3 sequences detected, 6% to 9% appear once; the ten largest clones hold about 12%. The input for sequencing was PBMCs from blood, taken about 23 months after vaccination. These receptors originate from a man aged 50 to 69 who received an inactivated influenza vaccine. Each CDR3 is given with its conserved first and last residue. Fields, in order: clone size, V gene, J gene, D gene, CDR3 protein, CDR3 DNA. A D gene is named only where the DNA matches it firmly. A row's size may be missing; if present it is once, few, many or a size class.

clone size: -
V gene: TRBV20-1
J gene: TRBJ1-4
D gene: -
CDR3 protein: CSARTGPLNEKLFF
CDR3 DNA: TGCAGTGCTAGAACAGGGCCCCTTAATGAAAAACTGTTTTTT

clone size: many
V gene: TRBV6-2/TRBV6-3
J gene: TRBJ2-2
D gene: TRBD2
CDR3 protein: CASTSGAGSGELFF
CDR3 DNA: TGTGCCAGCACCAGCGGGGCCGGTTCCGGGGAGCTGTTTTTT

clone size: -
V gene: TRBV19
J gene: TRBJ2-7
D gene: -
CDR3 protein: CASSTTDTSYEQYF
CDR3 DNA: TGTGCCAGTAGCACGACAGATACCTCCTACGAGCAGTACTTC

clone size: few
V gene: TRBV7-9
J gene: TRBJ1-3
D gene: TRBD1
CDR3 protein: CASSLTRGIGNTIYF
CDR3 DNA: TGTGCCAGCAGCTTAACCAGGGGGATTGGAAACACCATATATTTT

clone size: -
V gene: TRBV28
J gene: TRBJ2-2
D gene: -
CDR3 protein: CGTGYTGELFF
CDR3 DNA: TGTGGTACAGGGTACACCGGGGAGCTGTTTTTT

clone size: many
V gene: TRBV5-1
J gene: TRBJ2-5
D gene: TRBD1
CDR3 protein: CASSLTGTGQETQYF
CDR3 DNA: TGCGCCAGCAGCTTGACTGGGACAGGCCAAGAGACCCAGTACTTC

clone size: -
V gene: TRBV28
J gene: TRBJ2-3
D gene: -
CDR3 protein: CASSAPGAASTDTQYF
CDR3 DNA: TGTGCCAGCAGCGCCCCCGGAGCAGCTAGCACAGATACGCAGTATTTT

clone size: many
V gene: TRBV4-1
J gene: TRBJ1-3
D gene: TRBD1
CDR3 protein: CASSRNRGLGGNTIYF
CDR3 DNA: TGCGCCAGCAGCCGTAACAGGGGGCTTGGTGGAAACACCATATATTTT

clone size: few
V gene: TRBV7-9
J gene: TRBJ2-3
D gene: TRBD2
CDR3 protein: CASSPWTSGLTDTQYF
CDR3 DNA: TGTGCCAGCAGCCCATGGACTAGCGGGTTGACAGATACGCAGTATTTT

clone size: many
V gene: TRBV7-3
J gene: TRBJ2-1
D gene: TRBD2
CDR3 protein: CASSQSGVSYNEQFF
CDR3 DNA: TGTGCCAGCAGCCAAAGCGGGGTCTCCTACAATGAGCAGTTCTTC

clone size: -
V gene: TRBV5-1
J gene: TRBJ1-6
D gene: TRBD1
CDR3 protein: CASSGQDYNSPLHF
CDR3 DNA: TGCGCCAGCAGTGGACAGGACTATAATTCACCCCTCCACTTT

clone size: -
V gene: TRBV9
J gene: TRBJ1-1
D gene: -
CDR3 protein: CASKRIDTEAFF
CDR3 DNA: TGTGCCAGCAAGAGGATTGACACTGAAGCTTTCTTT

clone size: many
V gene: TRBV4-1
J gene: TRBJ1-6
D gene: TRBD1
CDR3 protein: CASSQLLTGLGSPLHF
CDR3 DNA: TGCGCCAGCAGCCAATTATTGACAGGGCTTGGCTCACCCCTCCACTTT

clone size: many
V gene: TRBV28
J gene: TRBJ2-1
D gene: -
CDR3 protein: CASSHLRREQFF
CDR3 DNA: TGTGCCAGCAGTCACCTCAGGCGAGAGCAGTTCTTC

clone size: -
V gene: TRBV29-1
J gene: TRBJ1-1
D gene: -
CDR3 protein: CSVELRVSITEAFF
CDR3 DNA: TGCAGCGTTGAACTCAGGGTCAGTATCACTGAAGCTTTCTTT

clone size: -
V gene: TRBV27
J gene: TRBJ2-1
D gene: -
CDR3 protein: CASSPVDYQMNEQFF
CDR3 DNA: TGTGCCAGCAGCCCCGTGGACTACCAAATGAATGAGCAGTTCTTC

clone size: few
V gene: TRBV18
J gene: TRBJ2-5
D gene: -
CDR3 protein: CASSPRQSAQETQYF
CDR3 DNA: TGTGCCAGCTCACCACGGCAGAGTGCCCAAGAGACCCAGTACTTC

clone size: few
V gene: TRBV28
J gene: TRBJ2-5
D gene: TRBD2
CDR3 protein: CASSLTGTRGLQTQYF
CDR3 DNA: TGTGCCAGCAGTTTGACCGGGACTAGAGGCTTGCAGACCCAGTACTTC

clone size: -
V gene: TRBV20-1
J gene: TRBJ2-1
D gene: TRBD1
CDR3 protein: CSAPGTGTYNEQFF
CDR3 DNA: TGCAGTGCTCCCGGGACAGGTACCTACAATGAGCAGTTCTTC

clone size: many
V gene: TRBV5-1
J gene: TRBJ1-1
D gene: -
CDR3 protein: CASSLDRPKAEAFF
CDR3 DNA: TGCGCCAGCAGCTTGGACAGGCCCAAGGCTGAAGCTTTCTTT

clone size: many
V gene: TRBV14
J gene: TRBJ1-6
D gene: -
CDR3 protein: CASSPRLIDSPLHF
CDR3 DNA: TGTGCCAGCAGCCCTCGCCTTATCGATTCACCCCTCCACTTT

clone size: few
V gene: TRBV6-5
J gene: TRBJ2-3
D gene: -
CDR3 protein: CASSYPGVIDTQYF
CDR3 DNA: TGTGCCAGCAGTTACCCAGGTGTGATCGATACGCAGTATTTT

clone size: few
V gene: TRBV6-5
J gene: TRBJ1-1
D gene: -
CDR3 protein: CASSYSPGYEAFF
CDR3 DNA: TGTGCCAGCAGTTACTCACCGGGCTATGAAGCTTTCTTT

clone size: many
V gene: TRBV12-3/TRBV12-4
J gene: TRBJ1-5
D gene: -
CDR3 protein: CASSLWGNANQPQHF
CDR3 DNA: TGTGCCAGCAGTTTGTGGGGGAACGCCAATCAGCCCCAGCATTTT

clone size: many
V gene: TRBV20-1
J gene: TRBJ2-1
D gene: -
CDR3 protein: CSANGYNEQFF
CDR3 DNA: TGCAGTGCTAACGGCTACAATGAGCAGTTCTTC

clone size: few
V gene: TRBV7-9
J gene: TRBJ2-1
D gene: -
CDR3 protein: CASSSGGTFGSFF
CDR3 DNA: TGTGCCAGCAGCTCAGGCGGGACTTTTGGGTCGTTCTTC

clone size: many
V gene: TRBV7-9
J gene: TRBJ2-5
D gene: -
CDR3 protein: CASSLIIQTQYF
CDR3 DNA: TGTGCCAGCAGCTTAATTATCCAAACCCAGTACTTC

clone size: -
V gene: TRBV4-3
J gene: TRBJ2-3
D gene: TRBD1
CDR3 protein: CASSPGTAFSTDTQYF
CDR3 DNA: TGCGCCAGCAGCCCCGGGACAGCATTTAGCACAGATACGCAGTATTTT

clone size: few
V gene: TRBV6-1
J gene: TRBJ2-7
D gene: TRBD2
CDR3 protein: CASSAGRVYEQYF
CDR3 DNA: TGTGCCAGCAGTGCCGGGAGGGTCTACGAGCAGTACTTC

clone size: -
V gene: TRBV5-1
J gene: TRBJ2-2
D gene: -
CDR3 protein: CASSSGLLCGELFF
CDR3 DNA: TGCGCCAGCAGCTCGGGGCTGCTCTGTGGGGAGCTGTTTTTT

clone size: few
V gene: TRBV7-2
J gene: TRBJ2-6
D gene: -
CDR3 protein: CASSLAALAGLLSGANVLTF
CDR3 DNA: TGTGCCAGCAGCTTAGCAGCGTTGGCAGGACTCCTCTCTGGGGCCAACGTCCTGACTTTC

clone size: many
V gene: TRBV20-1
J gene: TRBJ2-1
D gene: TRBD2
CDR3 protein: CSARDFASGADEQFF
CDR3 DNA: TGCAGTGCTAGAGATTTCGCTAGCGGCGCTGATGAGCAGTTCTTC

clone size: -
V gene: TRBV12-3/TRBV12-4
J gene: TRBJ2-7
D gene: -
CDR3 protein: CASSGSGPSKQYF
CDR3 DNA: TGTGCCAGCAGTGGTAGCGGTCCGTCGAAACAGTACTTC

clone size: few
V gene: TRBV18
J gene: TRBJ2-3
D gene: -
CDR3 protein: CASSPVVSMGTDTQYF
CDR3 DNA: TGTGCCAGCTCACCCGTTGTTTCCATGGGCACAGATACGCAGTATTTT

clone size: many
V gene: TRBV6-5
J gene: TRBJ1-1
D gene: TRBD1
CDR3 protein: CASSFGDRVRNTEAFF
CDR3 DNA: TGTGCCAGCAGTTTCGGGGACAGGGTAAGAAACACTGAAGCTTTCTTT

clone size: few
V gene: TRBV12-3/TRBV12-4
J gene: TRBJ2-1
D gene: -
CDR3 protein: CASRGGGFKVSYNEQFF
CDR3 DNA: TGTGCCAGCAGAGGAGGCGGGTTTAAAGTCTCCTACAATGAGCAGTTCTTC

clone size: many
V gene: TRBV29-1
J gene: TRBJ2-3
D gene: -
CDR3 protein: CSVGASADTQYF
CDR3 DNA: TGCAGCGTGGGGGCCTCGGCGGATACGCAGTATTTT

clone size: few
V gene: TRBV27
J gene: TRBJ2-2
D gene: -
CDR3 protein: CASSPYLDGTGELFF
CDR3 DNA: TGTGCCAGCAGTCCCTACCTGGATGGGACCGGGGAGCTGTTTTTT

clone size: -
V gene: TRBV29-1
J gene: TRBJ2-7
D gene: -
CDR3 protein: CSGTGAGWNEQYF
CDR3 DNA: TGCAGCGGAACAGGGGCGGGGTGGAACGAGCAGTACTTC

clone size: few
V gene: TRBV3-1
J gene: TRBJ2-1
D gene: -
CDR3 protein: CASSEGWNPYNEQFF
CDR3 DNA: TGTGCCAGCAGCGAAGGATGGAACCCCTACAATGAGCAGTTCTTC

clone size: -
V gene: TRBV4-2
J gene: TRBJ2-3
D gene: TRBD2
CDR3 protein: CASSQDTGGFTDTQYF
CDR3 DNA: TGTGCCAGCAGCCAAGATACGGGGGGTTTCACAGATACGCAGTATTTT

clone size: many
V gene: TRBV7-8
J gene: TRBJ1-1
D gene: -
CDR3 protein: CASSLAGSAYGTEAFF
CDR3 DNA: TGTGCCAGCAGCTTAGCCGGGTCGGCCTATGGCACTGAAGCTTTCTTT

clone size: -
V gene: TRBV7-9
J gene: TRBJ2-7
D gene: TRBD1
CDR3 protein: CASSSLTGGYEQYF
CDR3 DNA: TGTGCCAGCAGCTCCCTGACAGGGGGCTACGAGCAGTACTTC

clone size: few
V gene: TRBV28
J gene: TRBJ2-5
D gene: TRBD2
CDR3 protein: CASSLGLRGETQYF
CDR3 DNA: TGTGCCAGCAGTTTGGGACTGCGGGGGGAGACCCAGTACTTC

clone size: few
V gene: TRBV24-1
J gene: TRBJ2-1
D gene: TRBD2
CDR3 protein: CATESGSHSNEQFF
CDR3 DNA: TGTGCCACCGAAAGCGGGAGTCATAGCAATGAGCAGTTCTTC

clone size: few
V gene: TRBV10-3
J gene: TRBJ1-6
D gene: TRBD1
CDR3 protein: CAISTGESPLHF
CDR3 DNA: TGTGCCATCAGTACAGGGGAATCACCCCTCCACTTT

clone size: many
V gene: TRBV12-3/TRBV12-4
J gene: TRBJ2-1
D gene: TRBD2
CDR3 protein: CASSLGRERAEQFF
CDR3 DNA: TGTGCCAGCAGTTTGGGGCGGGAGCGGGCTGAGCAGTTCTTC

clone size: few
V gene: TRBV27
J gene: TRBJ1-2
D gene: -
CDR3 protein: CASSRRTDNYGYTF
CDR3 DNA: TGTGCCAGCAGCCGAAGGACAGATAACTATGGCTACACCTTC

clone size: few
V gene: TRBV5-4
J gene: TRBJ1-2
D gene: TRBD1
CDR3 protein: CASRLQGNYGYTF
CDR3 DNA: TGTGCCAGCAGGTTACAGGGGAACTATGGCTACACCTTC

clone size: many
V gene: TRBV7-2
J gene: TRBJ2-5
D gene: -
CDR3 protein: CASSTQAGKETQYF
CDR3 DNA: TGTGCCAGCAGCACACAAGCCGGGAAAGAGACCCAGTACTTC

clone size: -
V gene: TRBV5-1
J gene: TRBJ1-4
D gene: -
CDR3 protein: CASSLYPKGSTNEKLFF
CDR3 DNA: TGCGCCAGCAGCTTGTACCCCAAGGGATCTACTAATGAAAAACTGTTTTTT

clone size: many
V gene: TRBV4-3
J gene: TRBJ2-1
D gene: TRBD1
CDR3 protein: CASSQTGTGGVDEQFF
CDR3 DNA: TGCGCCAGCAGCCAAACCGGGACAGGGGGCGTGGATGAGCAGTTCTTC

clone size: -
V gene: TRBV4-1
J gene: TRBJ1-5
D gene: TRBD1
CDR3 protein: CASSQDMGQGAAPQHF
CDR3 DNA: TGCGCCAGCAGCCAAGATATGGGACAGGGGGCTGCGCCCCAGCATTTT

clone size: few
V gene: TRBV7-9
J gene: TRBJ2-6
D gene: -
CDR3 protein: CASSLGVSGANVLTF
CDR3 DNA: TGTGCCAGCAGCTTAGGGGTTTCCGGGGCCAACGTCCTGACTTTC

clone size: few
V gene: TRBV5-1
J gene: TRBJ2-2
D gene: -
CDR3 protein: CASSLRAPTGELFF
CDR3 DNA: TGCGCCAGCAGCCTCCGGGCTCCCACCGGGGAGCTGTTTTTT

clone size: -
V gene: TRBV6-1
J gene: TRBJ1-5
D gene: -
CDR3 protein: CASTPTGNQPQHF
CDR3 DNA: TGTGCCAGCACCCCGACAGGCAATCAGCCCCAGCATTTT

clone size: few
V gene: TRBV5-1
J gene: TRBJ2-1
D gene: -
CDR3 protein: CASRPTPSSYNEQFF
CDR3 DNA: TGCGCCAGCAGGCCTACACCGAGCTCCTACAATGAGCAGTTCTTC

clone size: many
V gene: TRBV5-8
J gene: TRBJ2-7
D gene: -
CDR3 protein: CASSRTEYEQYF
CDR3 DNA: TGTGCCAGCAGCAGGACAGAGTACGAGCAGTACTTC

clone size: -
V gene: TRBV19
J gene: TRBJ1-3
D gene: TRBD1
CDR3 protein: CASSPMTGPGNTIYF
CDR3 DNA: TGTGCCAGTAGTCCAATGACAGGGCCTGGAAACACCATATATTTT